This TCR beta chain originates from a study of cytomegalovirus exposure and HLA in healthy donors. The wider study: The Caucasian-associated ancestry cluster held under 90% of roughly 400 genotyped donors.

Primers for the PCR totalled 60 Vbeta and 13 Jbeta. In the study's own analysis: Counted up in a later analysis, unique TCR beta chains came to about 80 million, with 9.5 million to 13 million shared. Only in-frame clones appear in the TCRdb table, and some are missing; sequencing was by immunoSEQ multiplex PCR. V and J calls and clone size are copied from that table; D and trimming were computed from the DNA. The sample has some 130,000 clones, around four fifths seen once. Concerning this clone itself: Its cognate antigen is unknown.

The CDR3 is 13 amino acids. Germline CDR1 SGHRS, CDR2 YFSETQ. Deletions cut 4 bases from V and 5 bases from J, with 12 bases between. Overall study results and limits: The authors enumerated 164 TCR beta chains as linked to cytomegalovirus.

This rearrangement joins TRBV5-1 to TRBJ2-5, with D possibly matching TRBD2 (5 bases). The TCR comes from a woman in her forties or fifties in good health and CMV-seropositive. The sample taken for sequencing was PBMCs. The DNA for the CDR3 is TGCGCCAGCAGCCCAATCACTAGGGAGACCCAGTACTTC. Amino acid sequence: CASSPITRETQYF.